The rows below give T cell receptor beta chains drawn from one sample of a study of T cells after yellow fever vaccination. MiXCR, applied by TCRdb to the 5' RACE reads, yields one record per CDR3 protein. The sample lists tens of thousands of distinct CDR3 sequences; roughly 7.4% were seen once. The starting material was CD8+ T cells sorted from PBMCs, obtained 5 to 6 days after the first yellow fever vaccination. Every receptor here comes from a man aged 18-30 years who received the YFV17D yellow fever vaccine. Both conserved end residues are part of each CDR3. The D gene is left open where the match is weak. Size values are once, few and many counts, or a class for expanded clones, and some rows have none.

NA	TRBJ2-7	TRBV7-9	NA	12	TGTGCCAGCAGCTTCGCAACCAGGGAGCAGTACTTC	CASSFATREQYF
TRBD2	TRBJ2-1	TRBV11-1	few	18	TGTGCCAGCAGCTTAGTGGAGACTAGCGGTCCTTTCATCAATGAGCAGTTCTTC	CASSLVETSGPFINEQFF
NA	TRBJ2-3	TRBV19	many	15	TGTGCCAGTAGTATCGTCGGACGGACCACAGATACGCAGTATTTT	CASSIVGRTTDTQYF
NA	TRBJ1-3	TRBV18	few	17	TGTGCCAGCTCACCCGGCCGGAGGGAGGTGCTCGGAAACACCATATATTTT	CASSPGRREVLGNTIYF
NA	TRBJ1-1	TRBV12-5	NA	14	TGTGCTAGTGGTTTGTTTGGGGTAGCCACTGAAGCTTTCTTT	CASGLFGVATEAFF
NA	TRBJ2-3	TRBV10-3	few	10	TGTGCCATAAGCACAGATACGCAGTATTTT	CAISTDTQYF
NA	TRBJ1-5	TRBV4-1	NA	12	TGCGCCAGCAGCCCACCGAGGGGGCCCCAGCATTTT	CASSPPRGPQHF
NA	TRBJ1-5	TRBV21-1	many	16	TGTGCCAGCAGCCTTCACGAGGACAGGGGCACTCAGCCCCAGCATTTT	CASSLHEDRGTQPQHF
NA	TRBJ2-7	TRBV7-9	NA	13	TGTGCCAGCAGCGCTCCTTCAAGTATCGAGCAGTACTTC	CASSAPSSIEQYF
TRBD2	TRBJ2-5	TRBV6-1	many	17	TGTGCCAGCAGTCCAGTGGTAGGACTAGCGGGGAAAGAGACCCAGTACTTC	CASSPVVGLAGKETQYF
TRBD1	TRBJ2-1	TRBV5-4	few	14	TGTGCCAGCAGCTTCGGGACAGAGTACAATGAGCAGTTCTTC	CASSFGTEYNEQFF
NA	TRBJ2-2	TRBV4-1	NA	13	TGCGCCAGCAGCCAACAAAGTCCGGGGGAGCTGTTTTTT	CASSQQSPGELFF
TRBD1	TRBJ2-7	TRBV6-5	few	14	TGTGCCAGCAGTTGGGGACAGGGGTGGGACGAGCAGTACTTC	CASSWGQGWDEQYF
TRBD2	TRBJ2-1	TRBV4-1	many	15	TGCGCCAGCAGCCATAGGGGACTAGCGGGCAATGAGCAGTTCTTC	CASSHRGLAGNEQFF
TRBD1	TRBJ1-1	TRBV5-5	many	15	TGTGCCAGCAGCTTCGGGGACAGGGAAAACACTGAAGCTTTCTTT	CASSFGDRENTEAFF
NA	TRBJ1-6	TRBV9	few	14	TGTGCCAGCAGCGTCGGACGGTCGAATTCACCCCTCCACTTT	CASSVGRSNSPLHF
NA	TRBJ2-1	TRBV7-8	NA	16	TGTGCCAGCAGCTTACGGTTGGGGGTGGTCTACAATGAGCAGTTCTTC	CASSLRLGVVYNEQFF
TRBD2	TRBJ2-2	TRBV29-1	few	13	TGCAGCGTTTATGCGGGGGGGGCCGGGGAGCTGTTTTTT	CSVYAGGAGELFF
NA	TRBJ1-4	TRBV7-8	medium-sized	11	TGTGCCAGCAGCTTTGGGGAAAAACTGTTTTTT	CASSFGEKLFF
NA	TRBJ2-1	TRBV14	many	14	TGTGCCAGCAGCCAGCTAAGCTCCTACAATGAGCAGTTCTTC	CASSQLSSYNEQFF
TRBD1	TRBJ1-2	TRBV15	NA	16	TGTGCCACCAGCGGGGCTGGGGACAGGGCCCTTAACGGCTACACCTTC	CATSGAGDRALNGYTF
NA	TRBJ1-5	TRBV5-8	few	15	TGTGCCAGCAGCTCGGTAATGGGTAGCAATCAGCCCCAGCATTTT	CASSSVMGSNQPQHF
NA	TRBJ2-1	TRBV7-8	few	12	TGTGCCAGCAGCTCCCAGGGGAATGAGCAGTTCTTC	CASSSQGNEQFF
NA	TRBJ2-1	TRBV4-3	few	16	TGCGCCAGCAGCCAAGATCCCGGGGGCAGAAACAATGAGCAGTTCTTC	CASSQDPGGRNNEQFF
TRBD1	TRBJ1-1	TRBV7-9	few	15	TGTGCCAGCAGCTTAGTTTCAGGGGGGAACACTGAAGCTTTCTTT	CASSLVSGGNTEAFF
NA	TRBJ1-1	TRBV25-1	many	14	TGTGCCAGCAAGTGGGGGCGGGGGAACACTGAAGCTTTCTTT	CASKWGRGNTEAFF
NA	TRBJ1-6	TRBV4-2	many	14	TGTGCCAGCAGCCATGTCAGAGGATATTCACCCCTCCACTTT	CASSHVRGYSPLHF
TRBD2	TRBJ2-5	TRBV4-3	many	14	TGCGCCAGCAGCCGACAGACTAGCGCGGAGACCCAGTACTTC	CASSRQTSAETQYF
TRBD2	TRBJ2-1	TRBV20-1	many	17	TGCAGTGCTAGAGATGACGACCTAGCGGGGGCTGACAATGAGCAGTTCTTC	CSARDDDLAGADNEQFF
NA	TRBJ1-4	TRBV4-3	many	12	TGCGCCAGCAGCCAAGATCGTGAAAAACTGTTTTTT	CASSQDREKLFF
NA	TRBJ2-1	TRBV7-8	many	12	TGTGCCAGCAGCTTAGCGGTGGGGGAGCAGTTCTTC	CASSLAVGEQFF
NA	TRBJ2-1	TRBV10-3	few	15	TGTGCCATCAGTCACTCGTGGACCCCCTACAATGAGCAGTTCTTC	CAISHSWTPYNEQFF
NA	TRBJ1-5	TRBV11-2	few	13	TGTGCCAGCAGCTTGAAAGACCATCAGCCCCAGCATTTT	CASSLKDHQPQHF
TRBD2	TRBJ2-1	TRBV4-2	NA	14	TGTGCCAGCAGCCAAGAAGGACTAGTGTATGAGCAGTTCTTC	CASSQEGLVYEQFF
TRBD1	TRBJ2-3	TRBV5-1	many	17	TGCGCCAGCAGCTTGGCCGGGGGACAGGGGGCTTTGGATACGCAGTATTTT	CASSLAGGQGALDTQYF
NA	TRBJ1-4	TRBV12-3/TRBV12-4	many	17	TGTGCCAGCAGTTTATCATATTCCCGCCTTTCTAATGAAAAACTGTTTTTT	CASSLSYSRLSNEKLFF
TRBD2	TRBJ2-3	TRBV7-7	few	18	TGTGCTAGCAGCTTTCGGCTAGCGGGGGGCCCTCCATTAGATACGCAGTATTTT	CASSFRLAGGPPLDTQYF
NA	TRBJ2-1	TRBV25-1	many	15	TGTGCCAGCAGTAGCAACGTAGTCTCCTACAATGAGCAGTTCTTC	CASSSNVVSYNEQFF
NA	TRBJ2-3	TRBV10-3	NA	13	TGTGCCACTCACCCGGACTTCACAGATACGCAGTATTTT	CATHPDFTDTQYF
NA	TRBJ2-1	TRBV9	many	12	TGTGCCAGCAGCGTGACTATCAATGAGCAGTTCTTC	CASSVTINEQFF
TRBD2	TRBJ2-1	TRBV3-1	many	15	TGTGCCAGCAGCCACCGGGGGGGCGGCCACAATGAGCAGTTCTTC	CASSHRGGGHNEQFF
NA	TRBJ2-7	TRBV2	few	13	TGTGCCAGCAGTGATGCCACCTCCTACGAGCAGTACTTC	CASSDATSYEQYF
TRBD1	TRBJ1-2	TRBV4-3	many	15	TGCGCCAGCAGCCAACCGGGACAGTGGGTGCAGAGCTACACCTTC	CASSQPGQWVQSYTF
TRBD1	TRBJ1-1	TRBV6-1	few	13	TGTGCCAGCACCTCAGGGGGAAACACTGAAGCTTTCTTT	CASTSGGNTEAFF
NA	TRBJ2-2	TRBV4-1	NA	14	TGCGCCAGCAGCCCAGAACGATTTACCGGGGAGCTGTTTTTT	CASSPERFTGELFF
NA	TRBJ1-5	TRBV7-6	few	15	TGTGCCAGCAGCTTAGAGGAGGGGGGCAATCAGCCCCAGCATTTT	CASSLEEGGNQPQHF